This T cell receptor beta chain derives from a study of T-cell reconstitution after alpha-beta-depleted transplantation in children. This CDR3 comprises 12 residues. Germline values: CDR1 SEHNR, CDR2 FQNEAQ (reference sequence). V lost 2 bases, J lost 11 bases, and 10 bases lay in between. The study, taken as a whole, reports: In patients about two months after transplant, alpha-beta T cells reportedly arose from several hundred expanded graft clones. Diversity and T-cell counts at one year after transplant derived mostly from new T cells.

A library of TCRbeta sequences, prepared with unique molecular identifiers, was generated. MiXCR, applied by TCRdb to the PCR reads, yields one record per CDR3 protein. The data hold 450,000 to 550,000 distinct CDR3 sequences, with about an eighth observed a single time. This clonotype has a handful of counts. Its antigen remains unknown. The chain couples TRBV7-9 to TRBJ2-1; D perhaps matches TRBD1 (6 bases). The receptor was isolated from a female patient aged 2-10 years who had a stem cell transplant for aplastic anemia, so the T cells may come from the graft donor. The input for sequencing was PBMCs, mostly from graft donor cells, taken 180 days after TCRalphabeta/CD19-depleted stem cell transplant. The CDR3 DNA reads TGTGCCAGCAGCTTATATGGGGACAAGCAGTTCTTC. This codes for CASSLYGDKQFF.